The entry that follows covers one TCR beta chain sequence. This entry belongs to a study of memory CD4+ T cells and cytomegalovirus serostatus. Single viable CD3+CD4+CD8-CD45RO+ cells were sorted as the memory CD4+ T cells. CDR1 SQVTM and CDR2 ANQGSEA come from the germline V gene. The CDR3 has 12 residues. The V and J ends lost 7 bases and 2 bases respectively, with 11 bases between them. Data came from immunoSEQ multiplex PCR; TCRdb stores just in-frame clones and leaves some out. The repertoire includes approximately 45,000 clones, about 80% of them detected once, and 0.95% to 1.3% sits in the top ten.

The clonotype was recovered from an adult in good health and CMV-seronegative. The chain carries TRBV29-1 and TRBJ2-5, with D maybe TRBD1 (6 bases). Sequenced: memory CD4+ T cells from blood. CDR3 sequence: CSGKTGQETQYF. CDR3 nucleotide sequence: TGCAGCGGGAAGACAGGTCAAGAGACCCAGTACTTC.